Sequencing of this TCR beta chain was carried out in a study of identical twins. The study's findings and limits: Weaker excess sharing between twins was seen in beta out-of-frame sequences. Cord blood beta clonotypes that were abundant carried fewer insertions, and memory repertoires showed no such trend.

From the 5' RACE reads, TCRdb called clonotypes with MiXCR, one entry per CDR3 protein. The sample holds under 1 million distinct CDR3 sequences; approximately 13% are singletons and the top ten take around 1.6%. There are many counts of this clonotype. As yet, its antigen is unknown. This CDR3 spans 16 amino acids. J gave up 8 bases and V 5 bases, and 11 bases lay outside the gene matches. The same data also went into a second study, on yellow fever vaccine responses in identical twins.

This clonotype was sampled from a woman between 18 and 30 years old in good health. This chain uses TRBV12-3 or TRBV12-4 with TRBJ2-4, with 11 positions matching TRBD2. The sample taken for sequencing was PBMCs. CDR3 sequence reads: CASSGFVSGRADIQYF. The CDR3 nucleotides read TGTGCCAGCAGTGGGTTCGTTAGCGGGAGGGCGGACATTCAGTACTTC.